This TCR beta chain was obtained from a study of human T cells and chemical hapten exposure. Overall study results and limits: TCRs above 1 in 1000 frequency stayed constant with DPC sensitization.

Many counts were recorded for this clonotype. Its antigen is not known. The library put unique molecular identifiers onto individual cDNA molecules. TCRdb reanalysed the reads using MiXCR and keeps one entry per CDR3 protein. Of fewer than 150,000 distinct CDR3 sequences listed, 8.5% were seen once; the top ten hold 1.1% to 1.5%. The CDR3 covers 17 residues. J gave up 7 bases and V 2 bases, and 15 bases lay outside the gene matches. Per germline, CDR1 DFQATT and CDR2 SNEGSKA (reference sequence). Whole blood, unfractionated, served as the material for total RNA extraction. V is TRBV20-1 and J is TRBJ2-3; 10 positions agree with TRBD2. Material: whole blood. This clonotype originated in a human donor in good health. Some clones in this sample may be carry-over from other donors' samples. CDR3 coding DNA: TGCAGTGCTAGACCCACGATTAGCGGGGGGTTGTTGAATACGCAGTATTTT. It encodes CSARPTISGGLLNTQYF.